This T cell receptor beta chain appears in the sequencing data of a study of response to subunit inactivated influenza vaccine. Study conclusions and caveats: Authors suggested few new T cells are recruited by each seasonal influenza vaccination.

About this clonotype itself: Its matching antigen is unknown.

TCRdb re-called the RT-PCR reads through MiXCR, storing one row per CDR3 protein. The sample holds some 480,000 distinct CDR3 sequences, 11% seen once. Germline values: CDR1 SGHTA, CDR2 FQGTGA. Deletions cut 2 bases from V and 3 bases from J, with 9 bases between. The CDR3 has 14 residues. Sequences were derived from PBMCs from blood, sampled about 40 days after vaccination. The sequence derives from a man aged 50-59 years who received an inactivated influenza vaccine. The chain links TRBV7-3 to TRBJ2-3; D is undetermined. CDR3 loop: CASSLSSETDTQYF. The CDR3 DNA is TGTGCCAGCAGCTTATCCTCGGAAACAGATACGCAGTATTTT.